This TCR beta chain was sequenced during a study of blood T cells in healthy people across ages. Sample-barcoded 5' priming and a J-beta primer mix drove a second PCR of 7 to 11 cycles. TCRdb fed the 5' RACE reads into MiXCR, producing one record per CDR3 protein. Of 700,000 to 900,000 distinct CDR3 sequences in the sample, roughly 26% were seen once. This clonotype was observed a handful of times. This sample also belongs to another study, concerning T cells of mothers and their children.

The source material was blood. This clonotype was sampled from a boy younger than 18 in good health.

The DNA of the CDR3 is TGTGCCAGCAGCTTACCAGACGGCTACGAGCAGTACTTC. Protein sequence: CASSLPDGYEQYF. The chain employs TRBV7-9 and TRBJ2-1; D uncertain. The J call may be incorrect, as the DNA end agrees better with TRBJ2-7. This CDR3 spans 13 amino acids. Germline CDR1 reads SEHNR; CDR2 reads FQNEAQ (reference sequence).